The clone carrying this TCR beta chain was seen only a few times. The source of the sample is a study of blood T cells in healthy people across ages. This CDR3 has 16 residues. Germline V gene data show CDR1 as SGHDN and CDR2 as FVKESK. J was trimmed by 1 base and V by 4 bases; bases with no gene match: 9. Donors each provided roughly 9.6 milliliters of peripheral blood. With each sample, at least 5 micrograms of total RNA were extracted. Using a J-beta primer mix together with a sample-barcoded 5' primer, a second PCR was run for 7 to 11 cycles. TCRdb reprocessed the 5' RACE reads with MiXCR, giving one entry per CDR3 protein. In the table there are about 1,500,000 distinct CDR3 sequences, roughly 27% of which are singletons.

Specimen: blood. The rearrangement links TRBV14 to TRBJ2-5; 7 bases are shared with TRBD2. This clonotype originated in a woman in her 30s in good health. CDR3 coding DNA: TGTGCCAGCAGCCCGTCACAAGCGGGGCTCCAAGAGACCCAGTACTTC. Translated, it gives CASSPSQAGLQETQYF. Looking up the rest from reference TRBV14 and TRBJ2-5 gives the full variable domain: EAGVTQFPSHSVIEKGQTVTLRCDPISGHDNLYWYRRVMGKEIKFLLHFVKESKQDESGMPNNRFLAERTGGTYSTLKVQPAELEDSGVYFCASSPSQAGLQETQYFGPGTRLLVL.